This T cell receptor (beta chain) was recovered during a study of T cell changes during pregnancy in multiple sclerosis. Libraries were prepared by immunoSEQ multiplex PCR; TCRdb keeps only in-frame clonotypes and omits some of them. The repertoire holds roughly 5,200 clones, with about four fifths as singletons. The CDR3 extends over 17 amino acids. Per germline, CDR1 SGHAT and CDR2 FQNNGV. V shed 0 bases, J shed 3 bases, and the junction held 5 bases outside the gene matches. The receptor was derived from a female donor in good health, enrolled as a control in a pregnancy study. The sequences come from CD8+ T cells from peripheral blood mononuclear cells, collected in the second trimester of pregnancy. V and J are TRBV11-2 and TRBJ2-7; 13 positions agree with TRBD2. In nucleotides, the CDR3 is TGTGCCAGCAGCTTAGACTCCGGGACTAGCGGGGTCTACGAGCAGTACTTC. Its protein is CASSLDSGTSGVYEQYF.